This T cell receptor (beta chain) came from a study of identical twins. TCRdb fed the 5' RACE reads into MiXCR, producing one record per CDR3 protein. The profile shows fewer than 550,000 distinct CDR3 sequences, about 16% of them singletons. The CDR3 spans 13 residues. Germline CDR1 is LGHDT and CDR2 is YNNKEL (reference sequence). The V gene lost 4 bases and the J gene lost 10 bases, with 14 bases spanning the gap. These data are also associated with another study on yellow fever vaccine responses in identical twins.

The clonotype originates from a woman between 18 and 30 years old in good health. The chain recombines TRBV3-1 with TRBJ2-1; D is unclear. Sequences were obtained from CD4+ T cells sorted from blood. The CDR3 nucleotides read TGTGCCAGCAGCCCTGACTTATTCAGGGAGCAGTTCTTC. It is translated as CASSPDLFREQFF.